This T cell receptor beta chain was sequenced during a study of beta chain features in type 1 diabetes. cDNA synthesis used the whole RNA isolate, giving expressed TCRB sequences. Assay used: immunoSEQ multiplex PCR; TCRdb lists only in-frame clones, some missing. This sample has a few hundred thousand clones, with less than 15% found just once. Study observations and caveats: The study found moderately but significantly shorter TCRB CDR3s in all four CD4+ subsets of Type 1 diabetes patients.

This clone was detected a few times. Antigen unknown. Germline lookup yields CDR1 SQVTM and CDR2 ANQGSEA. V was clipped by 4 bases and J by 1 base, with 10 bases between them. The CDR3 spans 13 residues. This clonotype originated in a woman between 18 and 29 years old with type 1 diabetes. Material: naive CD4+ T cells from blood. This chain links TRBV29-1 with TRBJ1-1; D ambiguous. CDR3 nucleotide sequence: TGCAGCGTTGTTCTTAGCACGAACACTGAAGCTTTCTTT. Translated: CSVVLSTNTEAFF.